The 5 T cell receptor beta chains below all came from one sample that was sequenced in a study of blood T cell repertoires in COVID-19. The table came from immunoSEQ multiplex PCR; TCRdb's copy has only in-frame clones and leaves some out. This sample yields more than 95,000 clones, of which more than 80% are seen a single time; roughly 3.2% belongs to the top ten. The sample was peripheral blood. The receptors come from a woman of 80 years or more with COVID-19, enrolled during active disease.

The sample holds a few counts of this clone. The chain employs TRBV6-5 and TRBJ2-7, with D tentatively TRBD2 (5 bases). The CDR3 runs to 13 residues. Germline-derived CDR1 and CDR2 are MNHEY and SVGAGI. Trimming shortened V by 8 bases and J by 2 bases, and 13 bases separated the two germline ends. The CDR3 spells CASRAVLTYEQYF. The CDR3 region has the DNA TGTGCCAGCCGAGCGGTCCTGACCTACGAGCAGTACTTC.

V usage is TRBV29-1 and J usage is TRBJ2-7; D call uncertain. This CDR3 is 11 amino acids long. V lost 6 bases to trimming and J lost 2 bases, with 8 bases between them. Germline V gene sequence: CDR1 SQVTM, CDR2 ANQGSEA. CDR3: CSVFSAYEQYF. CDR3 in DNA: TGCAGCGTCTTTTCGGCCTACGAGCAGTACTTC.

The chain carries TRBV7-6 and TRBJ2-1, with TRBD2 identical over 13 bases. The CDR3 totals 15 residues. Germline-derived CDR1 and CDR2 are SGHVS and FNYEAQ. Germline trimming cut 5 bases from V and 6 bases from J; bases unmatched to any gene: 4. The CDR3 protein is CASSLGTSGANEQFF. CDR3 sequence (DNA): TGTGCCAGCAGCCTTGGGACTAGCGGGGCCAATGAGCAGTTCTTC.

The chain is built from TRBV20-1 and TRBJ2-3; 7 bases align to TRBD1. J was trimmed by 1 base and V by 3 bases; bases with no gene match: 4. CDR1 DFQATT and CDR2 SNEGSKA come from the germline V gene (reference sequence). The CDR3 contains 14 residues. The DNA for the CDR3 is TGCAGTGCTAGTAGGGGGCGGGGCACAGATACGCAGTATTTT. It codes for CSASRGRGTDTQYF.

V is TRBV27 and J is TRBJ2-5; 9 nucleotides line up with TRBD2. Trimming took 6 bases from V and 1 from J; bases not matched to a gene: 9. This CDR3 comprises 16 residues. Germline CDR1 is MNHEY and CDR2 is SMNVEV (reference sequence). The CDR3 DNA is TGTGCCAGCAGGTGGGCGGGAGGGTCTAGCCAAGAGACCCAGTACTTC. It codes for CASRWAGGSSQETQYF.